The 16 T cell receptor beta chains given below trace back to one sample, sequenced in a study of blood T cell repertoires in COVID-19. Data came from immunoSEQ multiplex PCR; TCRdb stores just in-frame clones and leaves some out. The repertoire holds 300,000 to 350,000 clones, roughly 88% seen once, with roughly 2.3% in the top ten. The material sequenced was PBMCs or T cells enriched from blood (not recorded which). The receptor source for this set is a man younger than 40 who had recovered from COVID-19.

This chain uses TRBV5-4 with TRBJ1-6; the D gene is possibly TRBD1 (6 bases). With 3 bases removed from V and 9 bases from J, the gap between germline ends came to 22 bases. Germline V lookup: CDR1 SGHNT, CDR2 YYREEE (reference sequence). This CDR3 has 17 residues. The DNA of the CDR3 is TGTGCCAGCAGCTCCCCGAGTCCCCGGGGGGCTCGTTCACCCCTCCACTTT. This sequence encodes CASSSPSPRGARSPLHF.

The chain carries TRBV20-1 and TRBJ2-7; D may be TRBD2 (6 bases). The CDR3 has 13 amino acids. CDR1 and CDR2 (germline): DFQATT, SNEGSKA (reference sequence). Trimming left V 3 bases short and J 3 bases short, with 12 bases between. Written as DNA, the CDR3 is TGCAGTGCTAGTGCTAGCGACATCTACGAGCAGTACTTC. Its protein product is CSASASDIYEQYF.

The genes are TRBV20-1 and TRBJ2-3, with D possibly matching TRBD2 (6 bases). This CDR3 is 11 amino acids long. The V gene lost 5 bases and the J gene lost 14 bases, with 17 bases spanning the gap. Germline loops: CDR1 DFQATT, CDR2 SNEGSKA (reference sequence). The CDR3 DNA follows: TGCAGTGCTGACCCAGCGGGTAGGACGTATTTT. Encoded protein: CSADPAGRTYF.

The chain employs TRBV5-1 and TRBJ1-1; 12 bases match TRBD1. CDR3 size: 16 residues. Germline V gene sequence: CDR1 SGHRS, CDR2 YFSETQ. Trimming at V came to 4 bases and at J to 3 bases, leaving 7 bases not matched to a gene. CDR3: CASSLGTGGADTEAFF. The CDR3 region has the DNA TGCGCCAGCAGCCTGGGGACAGGGGGCGCCGACACTGAAGCTTTCTTT.

The rearrangement uses TRBV4-2 and TRBJ2-7; 11 bases agree with TRBD1. The junction had 7 bases not matched to a gene; V was cut back by 0 bases and J by 6 bases. The germline gives CDR1 LGHNA, CDR2 YNFKEQ. This CDR3 has 16 amino acids. The CDR3 spells CASSQDVGTGGTEQYF. CDR3 sequence (DNA): TGTGCCAGCAGCCAAGATGTGGGGACAGGGGGTACCGAGCAGTACTTC.

This clone was detected once. The chain recombines TRBV6-5 with TRBJ2-3; 13 bases are a match to TRBD2. The CDR3 loop spans 14 amino acids. Germline V gives CDR1 MNHEY, CDR2 SVGAGI. Trimming took 8 bases from V and 2 from J; bases not matched to a gene: 1. In nucleotides, the CDR3 is TGTGCCAGCGGACTAGCGGGGGTCACAGATACGCAGTATTTT. Encoded protein: CASGLAGVTDTQYF.

V gene TRBV9 combines with J gene TRBJ2-3, with TRBD2 matching over 13 bases. Per germline, CDR1 SGDLS and CDR2 YYNGEE. CDR3 length: 19 residues. J was trimmed by 0 bases and V by 2 bases; bases with no gene match: 9. The CDR3 DNA sequence: TGTGCCAGCAGCGTTCGGACTAGCGGGGGCCTGGGGAGCACAGATACGCAGTATTTT. It yields the protein CASSVRTSGGLGSTDTQYF. The full variable domain, in which reference TRBV9 and TRBJ2-3 provide the parts outside the CDR3, is DSGVTQTPKHLITATGQRVTLRCSPRSGDLSVYWYQQSLDQGLQFLIQYYNGEERAKGNILERFSAQQFPDLHSELNLSSLELGDSALYFCASSVRTSGGLGSTDTQYFGPGTRLTVL.

The chain links TRBV5-4 to TRBJ2-3; the match to TRBD2 covers 13 bases. CDR1 SGHNT and CDR2 YYREEE come from the germline V gene (reference sequence). Germline trimming cut 5 bases from V and 3 bases from J; bases unmatched to any gene: 3. This CDR3 is built from 15 residues. For the CDR3, the DNA is TGTGCCAGCAGGTCGGGACTAGCGGGGACAGATACGCAGTATTTT. This gives the protein CASRSGLAGTDTQYF.

This clone appeared a single time. The chain recombines TRBV30 with TRBJ2-1; 11 bases are shared with TRBD2. Germline lookup yields CDR1 GTSNPN and CDR2 SVGIG (reference sequence). V trimming: 3 bases; J trimming: 5 bases; junction bases outside the gene matches: 6. CDR3 length: 15 amino acids. The CDR3 nucleotides are TGTGCCTGGAGAAGGACTAGCGGGTGGGACAATGAGCAGTTCTTC. Its protein is CAWRRTSGWDNEQFF.

V usage is TRBV20-1 and J usage is TRBJ2-5; D might be TRBD1 (6 bases). Germline V gene data show CDR1 as DFQATT and CDR2 as SNEGSKA (reference sequence). The V and J ends lost 7 bases and 5 bases respectively, with 11 bases between them. The CDR3 extends over 11 amino acids. CDR3: CSVHRDETQYF. As DNA, the CDR3 is TGCAGTGTCCACAGGGATGAGACCCAGTACTTC.

V gene TRBV6-5 combines with J gene TRBJ1-1; D ambiguous. The V gene's germline CDR1 is MNHEY and CDR2 SVGAGI. The CDR3 loop spans 15 amino acids. V shed 5 bases and J shed 7 bases, with 20 bases lying between them. The CDR3 nucleotides are TGTGCCAGCAGTACGTGGGCTTCGGCCCAGTATGAAGCTTTCTTT. It is translated as CASSTWASAQYEAFF.

The chain links TRBV5-4 to TRBJ2-2; 7 bases fit TRBD1. With 9 bases clipped from V and 2 bases from J, the junction kept 16 bases outside the gene matches. CDR1 and CDR2 from the germline V gene are SGHNT and YYREEE (reference sequence). The CDR3 consists of 17 residues. The CDR3 sequence: CAIRREGARVNTGELFF. CDR3 DNA: TGTGCCATCCGACGAGAGGGGGCGCGTGTTAACACCGGGGAGCTGTTTTTT.

This chain links TRBV4-1 with TRBJ2-7; 7 nucleotides agree with TRBD1. The germline gives CDR1 MGHRA, CDR2 YSYEKL. V lost 4 bases, J lost 7 bases, and 10 bases stayed unmatched. The CDR3 contains 14 residues. The CDR3 is CASSLNRGWDEQYF. The CDR3 DNA reads TGCGCCAGCAGCCTCAACAGGGGTTGGGATGAGCAGTACTTC.

The J gene is TRBJ1-5, the V gene TRBV4-1; 7 bases agree with TRBD1. Germline CDR1 MGHRA, CDR2 YSYEKL. V dropped 1 base and J dropped 5; count of bases not matched to a gene: 8. The CDR3 runs to 16 residues. For the CDR3, the DNA is TGCGCCAGCAGCCAAGGACCGGGACAGCTCTATCAGCCCCAGCATTTT. Translating gives CASSQGPGQLYQPQHF.

The chain joins TRBV15 to TRBJ1-6, with D possibly matching TRBD1 (6 bases). The germline V gene encodes CDR1 LNHNV and CDR2 YYDKDF (reference sequence). CDR3 length: 20 residues. Trimming shortened V by 3 bases and J by 0 bases, and 21 bases separated the two germline ends. The CDR3 loop reads CATSSPDMDSPSSYNSPLHF. The CDR3 DNA sequence: TGTGCCACCAGCAGCCCGGATATGGACAGCCCGAGCTCCTATAATTCACCCCTCCACTTT.

V and J are TRBV24-1 and TRBJ2-4; D not certain. The CDR3 totals 13 residues. Per germline, CDR1 KGHDR and CDR2 SFDVKD. The V gene lost 3 bases and the J gene lost 11 bases, with 13 bases spanning the gap. As DNA, the CDR3 is TGTGCCACCAGTGATGTCGCACATGGAGTTCAGTACTTC. This translates into CATSDVAHGVQYF.